The present T cell receptor beta chain was sequenced within a study of blood T cell repertoires in COVID-19. In the study overall: Material from acute and convalescent COVID-19 was sourced from the United States, Italy and Spain. Sample material is recorded as cDNA or gDNA derived from T cells, B-cell-depleted T cells, or PBMCs.

The V end was cut by 3 bases, the J end by 4 bases, with 15 bases between. Germline V CDR1 and CDR2: DFQATT, SNEGSKA (reference sequence). The CDR3 sequence is 14 residues long. Per the original methods: How many nucleated cells were present was estimated from reference gene primer amplification. Here immunoSEQ multiplex PCR was the method, and the copy in TCRdb shows in-frame clones only, minus some. D and trimming come from the DNA, and the V and J calls and clone size come from that table. The sample lists some 150,000 clones, more than 75% seen once, with roughly 37% in the top ten. J is TRBJ1-1 and V is TRBV20-1; no clear D gene. This TCR was sampled from a man in his fifties who had recovered from COVID-19. Sequencing was carried out using peripheral blood. In DNA form, the CDR3 reads TGCAGTGCTAGTCATCCAGGAAGTGGCACTGAAGCTTTCTTT. This encodes CSASHPGSGTEAFF.